The clone carrying this T cell receptor beta chain has at least ten counts. Its antigen is unidentified. CDR3-region Arm-PCR and iRepertoire HTBI primers produced the TCR beta libraries. Each CDR3 protein gets one entry after TCRdb re-called the multiplex PCR reads with MiXCR. The data show about 430,000 distinct CDR3 sequences, approximately 15% seen once. The time point denotes: newly diagnosed GD, antithyroid drugs for less than 3 months. After RNA was extracted from PBMCs, the TCR library was made from it. This CDR3 region has 18 residues. Germline values: CDR1 SGHAT, CDR2 FQNNGV. This entry comes from a study of regulatory T cells in long-lasting Graves disease. Whole-study findings and limits: The number of shared public clonotypes was higher in persistent patients (about 3,000) than new patients (more than 850).

The same data also contributed to another study, on T cells in Graves' hyperthyroidism and ophthalmopathy. That paper adds: Any patient presenting with uncontrolled infection, other autoimmune disease, pregnancy or lactation was left out. When the TCR CDR3 underwent first-round RT-PCR, the HTBI primer set was used.

This rearrangement joins TRBV11-2 to TRBJ2-5, with 8 bases fitting TRBD2. The J call may be mistaken, given a closer DNA end match to TRBJ2-1. The material sequenced was peripheral blood mononuclear cells (PBMCs), taken at new diagnosis, from a patient treated with antithyroid drugs. The receptor comes from a middle-aged woman with Graves disease. In DNA form, the CDR3 reads TGTGCCAGCAGCTTAAGTCCTCTCGGACTAGCAGCGAGGAATGAGCAGTTCTTC. Translation gives CASSLSPLGLAARNEQFF.